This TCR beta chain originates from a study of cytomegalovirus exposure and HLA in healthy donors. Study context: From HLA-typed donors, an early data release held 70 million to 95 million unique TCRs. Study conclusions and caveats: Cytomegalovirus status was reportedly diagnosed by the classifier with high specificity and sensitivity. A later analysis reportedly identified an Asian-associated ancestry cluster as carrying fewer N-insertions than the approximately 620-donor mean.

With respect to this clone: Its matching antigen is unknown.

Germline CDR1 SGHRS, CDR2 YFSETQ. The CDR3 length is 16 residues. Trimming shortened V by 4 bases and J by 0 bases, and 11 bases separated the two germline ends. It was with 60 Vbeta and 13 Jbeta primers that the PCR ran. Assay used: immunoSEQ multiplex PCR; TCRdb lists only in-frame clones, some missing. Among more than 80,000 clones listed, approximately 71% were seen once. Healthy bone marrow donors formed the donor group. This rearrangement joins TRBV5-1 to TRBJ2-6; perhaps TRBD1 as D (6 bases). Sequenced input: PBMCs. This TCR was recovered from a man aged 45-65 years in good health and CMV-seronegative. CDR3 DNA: TGCGCCAGCAGCCCGAAGACAGGCTCTGGGGCCAACGTCCTGACTTTC. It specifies CASSPKTGSGANVLTF.